This T cell receptor (beta chain) came from a study of CD8 T cells in ankylosing spondylitis (dated by TCRdb to the late 2010s). Regarding the complete study: The study profiled T cell receptor beta repertoires in healthy donors and ankylosing spondylitis patients to find disease-linked TCR variants. The whole study cohort included 90 to 120 healthy donors and 25 or so ankylosing spondylitis patients. Peripheral blood was sampled, and synovial fluid was also collected from ankylosing spondylitis patients.

This clonotype was detected ten times or more. Its cognate antigen has yet to be identified. A junction end diverges from the germline sequence, so it may reflect a read error. These reads were obtained on an Illumina HiSeq 2500. Quantitative 5'-RACE with molecular barcodes was the method used to prepare the TCR beta libraries. Under the source paper's analysis protocol: A new computational method, built on a probabilistic model of VDJ rearrangement, was used to identify disease-linked TCR variants. TCRdb reprocessing: public reads trimmed at Q25 with fastp, clones called with MiXCR, in-frame beta chains kept. Duplicate CDR3 protein sequences are folded into a single record with the most common DNA and genes. The V and J calls come from TCRdb's annotation, not from the publication. Within this sample are some 140,000 distinct CDR3 sequences, with 17% of them counted one time only. The top ten constitute 33% of the sample.

What the research found in general, with its limitations: Significant enrichment of the disease-linked clones was reported in matched synovial fluid samples from ankylosing spondylitis patients. Some motif variants had previously been reported in the synovial fluid and blood of reactive arthritis patients, which suggests shared mechanisms of disease initiation. The disease-linked clones showed a CD8+ phenotype and occurred at relatively low frequencies in peripheral blood. Blood from ankylosing spondylitis patients appeared to be characterized by a TCR beta motif made up of seven or eight highly homologous amino acid variants.

Material: blood, either unsorted or a sorted T cell fraction (not recorded which). The source is a male donor with ankylosing spondylitis.

The nucleotides are TGCGCCAGCAGCAGGACAGGGGGAGAGACCCAGTACTTC. Translated, this gives CASSRTGGETQYF. The chain is encoded by TRBV7-3 joined to TRBJ2-5, with 10 junctional bases fitting TRBD1. The CDR3, from cysteine to phenylalanine, totals 13 residues. The entry retains the CDR3 DNA only, 39 bases that are in frame from base 1. CDR1 is given as SGHTA and CDR2 as FQGTGA, both from the germline V gene.